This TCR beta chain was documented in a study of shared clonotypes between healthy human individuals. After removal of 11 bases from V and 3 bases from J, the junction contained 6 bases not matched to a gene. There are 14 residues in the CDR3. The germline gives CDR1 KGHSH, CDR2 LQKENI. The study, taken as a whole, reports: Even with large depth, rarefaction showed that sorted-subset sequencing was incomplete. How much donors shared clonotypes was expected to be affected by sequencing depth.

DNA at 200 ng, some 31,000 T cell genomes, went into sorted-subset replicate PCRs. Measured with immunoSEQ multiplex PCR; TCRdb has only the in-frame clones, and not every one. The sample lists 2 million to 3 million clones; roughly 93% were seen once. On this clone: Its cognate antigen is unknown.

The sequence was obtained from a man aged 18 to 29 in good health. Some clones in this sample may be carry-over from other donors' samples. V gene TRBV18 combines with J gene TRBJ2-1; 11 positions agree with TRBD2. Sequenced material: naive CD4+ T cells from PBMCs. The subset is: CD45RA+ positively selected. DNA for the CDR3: TGTGCCGCTCTTAGCGGGGGGGGCTACAATGAGCAGTTCTTC. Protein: CAALSGGGYNEQFF.